This T cell receptor beta chain stems from a study of post-analysis software for immune sequencing data. Study-wide results and caveats: Multiple sclerosis was associated with a significant reduction in normalized Chao1 diversity relative to controls. Patients showed TRBV5-6, TRBV5-1 and TRBV20-1 among five TRBV segments more frequent than in controls.

Built from TCR beta cDNA, the libraries had unique molecular identifiers in them. T cells numbering 1 to 10 million yielded cDNA molecules that totaled roughly 500,000. Each CDR3 protein gets one entry after TCRdb re-called the PCR reads with MiXCR. The sample has hundreds of thousands of distinct CDR3 sequences, about 40% seen once. This clonotype was detected many times. Its antigen is as yet unknown. The germline gives CDR1 SQVTM, CDR2 ANQGSEA. This CDR3 has 11 amino acids. Trimming cost V 3 bases and J 5 bases, with 7 bases left between them. Source material: blood. The clonotype originates from a girl between 5 and 17 years old with multiple sclerosis. V is TRBV29-1 and J is TRBJ2-5; no reliable D call. Here the CDR3 reads CSVEGLETQYF. CDR3 nucleotide sequence: TGCAGCGTTGAGGGATTGGAGACCCAGTACTTC.